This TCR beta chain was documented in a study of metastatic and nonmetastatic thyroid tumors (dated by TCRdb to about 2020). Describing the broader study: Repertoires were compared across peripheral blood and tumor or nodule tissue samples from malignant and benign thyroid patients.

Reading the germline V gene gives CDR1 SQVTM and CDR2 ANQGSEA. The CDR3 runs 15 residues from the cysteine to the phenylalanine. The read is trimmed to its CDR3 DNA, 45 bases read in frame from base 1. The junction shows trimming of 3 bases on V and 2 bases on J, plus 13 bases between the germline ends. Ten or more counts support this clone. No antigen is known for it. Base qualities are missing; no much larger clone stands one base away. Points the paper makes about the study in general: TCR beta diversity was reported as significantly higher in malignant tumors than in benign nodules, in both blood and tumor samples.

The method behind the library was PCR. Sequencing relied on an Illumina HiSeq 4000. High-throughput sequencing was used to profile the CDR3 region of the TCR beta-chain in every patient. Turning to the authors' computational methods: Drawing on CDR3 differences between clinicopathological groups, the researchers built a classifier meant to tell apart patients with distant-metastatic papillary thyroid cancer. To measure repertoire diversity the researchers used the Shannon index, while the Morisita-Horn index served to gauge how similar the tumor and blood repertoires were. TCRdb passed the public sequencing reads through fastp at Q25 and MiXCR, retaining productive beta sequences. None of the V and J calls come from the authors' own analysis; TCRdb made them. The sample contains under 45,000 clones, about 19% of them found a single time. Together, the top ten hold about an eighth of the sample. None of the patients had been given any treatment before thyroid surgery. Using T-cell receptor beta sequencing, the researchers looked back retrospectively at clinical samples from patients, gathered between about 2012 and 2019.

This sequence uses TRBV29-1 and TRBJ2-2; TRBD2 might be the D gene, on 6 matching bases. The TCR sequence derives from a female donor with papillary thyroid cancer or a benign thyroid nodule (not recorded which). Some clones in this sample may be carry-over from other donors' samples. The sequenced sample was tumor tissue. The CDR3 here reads CSVEEGATNTGELFF. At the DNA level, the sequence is TGCAGCGTTGAGGAGGGTGCAACAAACACCGGGGAGCTGTTTTTT.